This TCR beta chain was recovered during a study of control samples from healthy donors and cancer patients. Measured with immunoSEQ multiplex PCR; TCRdb has only the in-frame clones, and not every one. This table has tens of thousands of clones, 91% appearing once. Trimming took off 7 bases at V and 2 bases at J, with 9 bases between the two ends. Germline CDR1 reads LNHNV; CDR2 reads YYDKDF (reference sequence). There are 13 residues in the CDR3. V usage is TRBV15 and J usage is TRBJ1-3; D not certain. This clonotype was sampled from a man in his fifties or sixties in good health. Sequenced sample: blood. The CDR3 protein is CATTPETGNTIYF. In nucleotides, the CDR3 is TGTGCCACCACCCCAGAGACTGGAAACACCATATATTTT.